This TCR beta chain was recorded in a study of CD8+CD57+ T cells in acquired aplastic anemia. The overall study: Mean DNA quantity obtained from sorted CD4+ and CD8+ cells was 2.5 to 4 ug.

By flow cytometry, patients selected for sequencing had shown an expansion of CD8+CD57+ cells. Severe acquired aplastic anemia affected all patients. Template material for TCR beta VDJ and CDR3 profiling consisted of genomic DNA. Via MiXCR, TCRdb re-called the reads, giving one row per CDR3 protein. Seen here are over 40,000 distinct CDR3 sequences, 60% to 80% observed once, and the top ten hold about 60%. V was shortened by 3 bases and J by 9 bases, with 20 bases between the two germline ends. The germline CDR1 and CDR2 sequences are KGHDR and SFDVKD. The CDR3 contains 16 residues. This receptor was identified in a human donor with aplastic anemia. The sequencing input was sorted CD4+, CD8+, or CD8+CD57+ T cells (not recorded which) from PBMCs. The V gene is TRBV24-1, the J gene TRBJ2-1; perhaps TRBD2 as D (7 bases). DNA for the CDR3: TGTGCCACCAGTGATGCCCTGGCGGGGGCTGGGGGTGAGCAGTTCTTC. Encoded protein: CATSDALAGAGGEQFF.